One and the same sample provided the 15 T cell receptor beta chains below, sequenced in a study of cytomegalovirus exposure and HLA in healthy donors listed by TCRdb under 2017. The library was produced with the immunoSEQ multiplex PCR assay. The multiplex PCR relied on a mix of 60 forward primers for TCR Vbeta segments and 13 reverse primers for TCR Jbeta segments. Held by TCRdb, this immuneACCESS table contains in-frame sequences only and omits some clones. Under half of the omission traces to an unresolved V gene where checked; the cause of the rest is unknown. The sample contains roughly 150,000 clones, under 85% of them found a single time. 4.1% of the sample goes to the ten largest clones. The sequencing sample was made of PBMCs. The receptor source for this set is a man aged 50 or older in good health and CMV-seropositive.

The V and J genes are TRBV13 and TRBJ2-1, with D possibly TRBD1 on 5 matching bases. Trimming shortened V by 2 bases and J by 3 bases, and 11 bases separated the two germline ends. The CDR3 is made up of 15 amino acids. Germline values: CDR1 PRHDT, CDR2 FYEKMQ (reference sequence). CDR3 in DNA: TGTGCCAGCAGCTTACGCCAGGGCTACTACAATGAGCAGTTCTTC. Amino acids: CASSLRQGYYNEQFF. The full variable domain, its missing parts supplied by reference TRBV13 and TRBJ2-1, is AAGVIQSPRHLIKEKRETATLKCYPIPRHDTVYWYQQGPGQDPQFLISFYEKMQSDKGSIPDRFSAQQFSDYHSELNMSSLELGDSALYFCASSLRQGYYNEQFFGPGTRLTVL.

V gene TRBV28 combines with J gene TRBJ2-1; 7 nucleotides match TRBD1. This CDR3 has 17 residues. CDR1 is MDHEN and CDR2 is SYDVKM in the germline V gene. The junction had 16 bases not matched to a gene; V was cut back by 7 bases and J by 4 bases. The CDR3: CASTSLGPRQGYNEQFF. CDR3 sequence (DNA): TGTGCCAGCACCTCGCTGGGCCCCCGACAGGGATACAATGAGCAGTTCTTC.

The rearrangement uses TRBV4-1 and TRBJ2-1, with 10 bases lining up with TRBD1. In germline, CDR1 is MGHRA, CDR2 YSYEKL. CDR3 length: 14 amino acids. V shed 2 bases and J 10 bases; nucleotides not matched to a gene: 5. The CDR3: CASSQLTGGSEQFF. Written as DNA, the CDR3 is TGCGCCAGCAGCCAACTGACAGGGGGCAGCGAGCAGTTCTTC.

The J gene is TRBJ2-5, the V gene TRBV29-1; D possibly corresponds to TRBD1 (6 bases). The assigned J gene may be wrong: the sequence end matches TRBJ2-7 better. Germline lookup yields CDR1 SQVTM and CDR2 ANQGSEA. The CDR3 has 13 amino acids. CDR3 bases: TGCAGCGTCGGCCCTACAGGGAACTACGAGCAGTACTTC. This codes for CSVGPTGNYEQYF.

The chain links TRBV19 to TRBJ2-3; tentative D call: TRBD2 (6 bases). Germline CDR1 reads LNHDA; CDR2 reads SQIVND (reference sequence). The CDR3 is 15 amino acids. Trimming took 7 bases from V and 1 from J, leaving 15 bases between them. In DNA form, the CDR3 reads TGTGCCAGTAACGTTGGGGGGAGAGGCACAGATACGCAGTATTTT. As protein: CASNVGGRGTDTQYF.

This CDR3 reads CASSSRVSNQPQHF. The CDR3 DNA reads as TGTGCCAGCAGCTCCAGGGTGAGCAATCAGCCCCAGCATTTT. The chain has TRBV5-6 and TRBJ1-5; a possible D gene is TRBD1 (5 bases). Germline-derived CDR1 and CDR2 are SGHDT and YYEEEE. The length of the CDR3 is 14 residues. The ends were cut back, 3 bases at V and 1 base at J, with 8 bases in the middle.

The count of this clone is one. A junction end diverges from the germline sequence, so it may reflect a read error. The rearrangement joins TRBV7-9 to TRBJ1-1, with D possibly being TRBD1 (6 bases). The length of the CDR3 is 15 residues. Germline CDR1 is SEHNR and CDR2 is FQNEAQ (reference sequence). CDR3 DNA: TGTTCCAGCAGCGGGCCCGGACAGAAGAACACTGAAGCTTTCTTT. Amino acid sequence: CSSSGPGQKNTEAFF. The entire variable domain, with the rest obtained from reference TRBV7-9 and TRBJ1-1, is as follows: DTGVSQNPRHKITKRGQNVTFRCDPISEHNRLYWYRQTLGQGPEFLTYFQNEAQLEKSRLLSDRFSAERPKGSFSTLEIQRTEQGDSAMYLCSSSGPGQKNTEAFFGQGTRLTVV.

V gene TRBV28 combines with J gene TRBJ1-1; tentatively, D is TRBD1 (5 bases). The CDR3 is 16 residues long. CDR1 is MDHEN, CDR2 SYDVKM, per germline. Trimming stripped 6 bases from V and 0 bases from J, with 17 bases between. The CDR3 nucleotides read TGTGCCAGCAGGAACCGATTGACAGATCTGAACACTGAAGCTTTCTTT. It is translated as CASRNRLTDLNTEAFF.

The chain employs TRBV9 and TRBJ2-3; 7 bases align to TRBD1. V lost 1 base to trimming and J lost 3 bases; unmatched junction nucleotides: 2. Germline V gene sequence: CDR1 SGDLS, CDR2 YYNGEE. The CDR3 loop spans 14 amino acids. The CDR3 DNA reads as TGTGCCAGCAGCGTAACACAGGGGACAGATACGCAGTATTTT. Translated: CASSVTQGTDTQYF.

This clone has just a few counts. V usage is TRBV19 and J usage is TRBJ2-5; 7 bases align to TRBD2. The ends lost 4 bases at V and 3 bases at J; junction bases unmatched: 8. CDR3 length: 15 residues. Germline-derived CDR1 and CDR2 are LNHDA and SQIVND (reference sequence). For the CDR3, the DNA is TGTGCCAGTAGTAGGGCTGCTAGCGGAAAAGAGACCCAGTACTTC. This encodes CASSRAASGKETQYF.

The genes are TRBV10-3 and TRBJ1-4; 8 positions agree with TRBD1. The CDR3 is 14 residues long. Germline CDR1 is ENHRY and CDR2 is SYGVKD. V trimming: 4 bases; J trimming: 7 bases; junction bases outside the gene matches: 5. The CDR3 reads CAISAQGAVEKLFF. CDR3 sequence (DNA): TGTGCCATCAGTGCCCAGGGGGCCGTTGAAAAACTGTTTTTT.

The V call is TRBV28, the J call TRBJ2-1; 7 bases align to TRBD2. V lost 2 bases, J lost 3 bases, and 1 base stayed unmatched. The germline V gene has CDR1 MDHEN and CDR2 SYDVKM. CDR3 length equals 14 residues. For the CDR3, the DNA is TGTGCCAGCAGTTTACCGGGGGGCTACAATGAGCAGTTCTTC. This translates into CASSLPGGYNEQFF.

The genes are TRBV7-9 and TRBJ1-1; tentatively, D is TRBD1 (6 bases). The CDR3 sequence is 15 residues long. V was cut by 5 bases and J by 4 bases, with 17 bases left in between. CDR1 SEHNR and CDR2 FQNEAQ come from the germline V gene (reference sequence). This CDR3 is CASSNQIQGGTEAFF. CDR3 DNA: TGTGCCAGCAGCAACCAGATACAGGGTGGCACTGAAGCTTTCTTT.

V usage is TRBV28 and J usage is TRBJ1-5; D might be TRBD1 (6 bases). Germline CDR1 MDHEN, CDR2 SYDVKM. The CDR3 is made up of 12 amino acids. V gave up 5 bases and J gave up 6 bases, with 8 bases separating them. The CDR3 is CASSTGSQPQHF. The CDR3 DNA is TGTGCCAGCAGTACAGGGAGTCAGCCCCAGCATTTT.

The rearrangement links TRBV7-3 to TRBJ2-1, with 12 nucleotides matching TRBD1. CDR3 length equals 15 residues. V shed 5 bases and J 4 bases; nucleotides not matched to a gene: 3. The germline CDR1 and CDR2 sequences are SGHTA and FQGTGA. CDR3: CASSRDRGQYNEQFF. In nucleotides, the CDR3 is TGTGCCAGCAGCCGGGACAGGGGGCAGTACAATGAGCAGTTCTTC. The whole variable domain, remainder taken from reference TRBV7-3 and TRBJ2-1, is GAGVSQTPSNKVTEKGKYVELRCDPISGHTALYWYRQSLGQGPEFLIYFQGTGAADDSGLPNDRFFAVRPEGSVSTLKIQRTERGDSAVYLCASSRDRGQYNEQFFGPGTRLTVL.